This TCR beta chain was captured by sequencing in a study of T cells in Graves' hyperthyroidism and ophthalmopathy. Study details: Peripheral blood collection took place at initial diagnosis, before any treatment. General study points: A model using 13 V-J features told ophthalmopathy apart from stable hyperthyroidism. Among clonotypes expanded in thyroid above 0.001, most were also found in blood. Ophthalmopathy was model-predicted a median roughly 6.2 months pre-onset.

This clonotype occurred a few times. Its antigen is not known. The source material, RNA transcripts, was used to amplify TCR beta CDR3 regions. The TCR CDR3 first-round RT-PCR relied on the HTBI primer set. TCRdb called the multiplex PCR reads again in MiXCR, with one record for every CDR3 protein. The sample contains approximately 610,000 distinct CDR3 sequences, approximately 14% of which appear only once. Sequenced sample: blood. The receptor's source is a woman between 40 and 55 years old with Graves' ophthalmopathy.

CDR3 nucleotides: TGTGCCAGCAGCTTAGAGGCGGCGGGGGGGACTGAAGCTTTCTTT. Translated: CASSLEAAGGTEAFF. The chain combines TRBV11-2 with TRBJ1-1; possible D gene TRBD1, 5 bases. The CDR3 spans 15 residues. Germline V gene sequence: CDR1 SGHAT, CDR2 FQNNGV. Between the trimmed V and J ends, which lost 0 bases and 5 bases, there was a span of 13 bases.